What follows is one T cell receptor beta chain and its context. Antigen specificity is unknown. This entry belongs to a study of shared clonotypes between healthy human individuals. In CD8 memory, CD45RO+ cells were put together with CCR7-negative CD45RA+ TemRA cells. Study results and limitations: Measured sharing among donors was expected to vary with sequencing depth.

The CDR3 is made up of 17 amino acids. V was clipped by 5 bases and J by 2 bases, with 22 bases between them. Germline CDR1 is SGHAT and CDR2 is FQNNGV. Sequenced by immunoSEQ multiplex PCR; TCRdb stores in-frame clones only, minus some. The sample includes about 690,000 clones, 90% of them seen just once. Sequencing used memory CD8+ T cells from PBMCs. The subset denotes: CD45RO+ cells pooled with CCR7-negative TemRA cells. The clonotype originates from a man aged 18 to 30 in good health. Some clones in this sample may be carry-over from other donors' samples. The V gene is TRBV11-2, the J gene TRBJ2-7; no definite D call. The CDR3 coding sequence is TGTGCCAGCAGCGCAAAAGGCGTCGCGCCAACCACCTACGAGCAGTACTTC. This translates into CASSAKGVAPTTYEQYF.